This T cell receptor (beta chain) originates from a study of T cell repertoires in cytomegalovirus infection. Whole-study context: Public TCR beta signatures were indicative of both CMV infection and a matching HLA type. Study results and limitations: Identification of carriers of CMV plus the relevant HLA was performed using cumulative public TCR beta family frequency. HLA-C-restricted CMV-specific TCR beta clonotypes were dominant in the ex vivo response.

This CDR3 region has 12 residues. From germline, CDR1 is DFQATT and CDR2 SNEGSKA (reference sequence). Unmatched junction bases numbered 3, after V lost 6 bases and J lost 4 bases. For this clonotype: No antigen is known for it.

TCRdb itself ran the reads through MiXCR, one entry per CDR3 protein. The data contain around 180,000 distinct CDR3 sequences, about 21% of them seen just once; the ten biggest clones take up around 3.1%. This TCR was sampled from a human donor in good health (CMV status not recorded). Some clones in this sample may be carry-over from other donors' samples. This chain links TRBV20-1 with TRBJ2-1, with 7 bases lining up with TRBD1. Sequencing was performed on PBMCs. CDR3 sequence: CSARQGYNEQFF. CDR3 bases: TGCAGTGCCAGACAGGGATACAATGAGCAGTTCTTC.